This entry describes one T cell receptor (beta chain). Profiling relied on immunoSEQ multiplex PCR, and the TCRdb table lists in-frame clones only, not all of them. Among roughly 90,000 clones, around 87% were seen once, and the ten largest hold 0.85% to 1.2%. These data come from a study of blood T cell repertoires in COVID-19. The clonotype originates from a human donor in a cohort sampled during active COVID-19. Sequencing was performed on peripheral blood.

The CDR3 region has the DNA TGTGCCAGCAGCCAAACGGCGATTAGGGACAGTAAAAGGAGCGGCTACACCTTC. Translated, it gives CASSQTAIRDSKRSGYTF. This chain links TRBV3-1 (or the pseudogene TRBV3-2) with TRBJ1-2; TRBD1 aligns across 7 bases. The CDR3 sequence is 18 residues long. Germline CDR1 LGHDT, CDR2 YNNKEL (reference sequence). J was trimmed by 8 bases and V by 2 bases; bases with no gene match: 20.